These 32 T cell receptor beta chains were all obtained from the same sample, sequenced in a study of blood T cell repertoires in COVID-19. Measured with immunoSEQ multiplex PCR; TCRdb has only the in-frame clones, and not every one. The sample gives some 300,000 clones, under 90% of which show up once; 2.5% to 3% is in the top ten. The specimen sequenced was PBMCs or T cells enriched from blood (not recorded which). The receptors come from a woman aged 45 to 65 who had been exposed to COVID-19.

The V and J genes are TRBV3-1 (or the pseudogene TRBV3-2) and TRBJ1-1; weak D call: TRBD1 (6 bases). The CDR3 spans 16 residues. Trimming stripped 3 bases from V and 0 bases from J, with 14 bases between. Germline CDR1 reads LGHDT; CDR2 reads YNNKEL (reference sequence). The CDR3 here is CASSQTGQSMNTEAFF. CDR3 bases: TGTGCCAGCAGCCAGACCGGACAGTCCATGAACACTGAAGCTTTCTTT.

This rearrangement joins TRBV5-1 to TRBJ2-3, with 11 nucleotides matching TRBD2. This CDR3 contains 15 residues. The V gene end was trimmed by 7 bases and the J gene end by 12 bases; junction bases not matched to a gene: 16. Looked up from germline, CDR1 is SGHRS and CDR2 is YFSETQ. The CDR3, as DNA: TGCGCCAGCGCAGGGGATAGCGGGGGGGCTTCGAGTCAGTATTTT. It translates to CASAGDSGGASSQYF.

The gene calls are TRBV7-9 and TRBJ2-7; 9 nucleotides match TRBD2. The CDR3 contains 15 residues. CDR1 and CDR2 (germline): SEHNR, FQNEAQ (reference sequence). V trimming: 1 base; J trimming: 0 bases; junction bases outside the gene matches: 1. CDR3 in amino acids: CASSLGGGASYEQYF. In DNA form, the CDR3 reads TGTGCCAGCAGCTTAGGCGGGGGGGCCTCCTACGAGCAGTACTTC. Combining the CDR3 with reference TRBV7-9 and TRBJ2-7 gives the whole variable domain DTGVSQNPRHKITKRGQNVTFRCDPISEHNRLYWYRQTLGQGPEFLTYFQNEAQLEKSRLLSDRFSAERPKGSFSTLEIQRTEQGDSAMYLCASSLGGGASYEQYFGPGTRLTVT.

This clone appeared once. This sequence joins TRBV7-9 and TRBJ2-2; 11 positions match TRBD1. The CDR3 is 16 amino acids. In germline, CDR1 is SEHNR, CDR2 FQNEAQ (reference sequence). Trimming took 5 bases from V and 5 from J; bases not matched to a gene: 7. The CDR3 region has the DNA TGTGCCAGCAGCGGCCGGGACAGGGGGGAAACCGGGGAGCTGTTTTTT. Its protein product is CASSGRDRGETGELFF. The complete variable domain, with remaining parts taken from reference TRBV7-9 and TRBJ2-2, reads DTGVSQNPRHKITKRGQNVTFRCDPISEHNRLYWYRQTLGQGPEFLTYFQNEAQLEKSRLLSDRFSAERPKGSFSTLEIQRTEQGDSAMYLCASSGRDRGETGELFFGEGSRLTVL.

V gene TRBV20-1 combines with J gene TRBJ2-7; 10 bases map to TRBD1. Per the germline V gene, CDR1 is DFQATT and CDR2 is SNEGSKA (reference sequence). J gave up 2 bases and V 3 bases, and 4 bases lay outside the gene matches. This CDR3 is 14 amino acids long. CDR3 DNA sequence: TGCAGTGCTAGTATCGACAGGGGGCCCTACGAGCAGTACTTC. Encoded protein: CSASIDRGPYEQYF.

The chain's CDR3 is CASSRRQGVEKLFF. In nucleotides, the CDR3 is TGTGCCAGCAGCCGCAGACAGGGTGTCGAAAAACTGTTTTTT. The chain couples TRBV7-2 to TRBJ1-4; the match to TRBD1 covers 7 bases. This CDR3 comprises 14 residues. Germline CDR1 and CDR2: SGHTA and FQGNSA. Unmatched junction bases numbered 8, after V lost 5 bases and J lost 8 bases.

The chain uses TRBV19 and TRBJ2-4; possible D gene TRBD2, 5 bases. The germline V and J ends were trimmed by 4 bases and 8 bases, with 15 bases remaining between them. Per the germline V gene, CDR1 is LNHDA and CDR2 is SQIVND (reference sequence). The CDR3 is 14 residues long. The CDR3 region is CASSSRDLSYIQYF. CDR3 nucleotide sequence: TGTGCCAGTAGTAGCCGGGATCTTAGTTACATTCAGTACTTC. Looking up the rest from reference TRBV19 and TRBJ2-4 gives the full variable domain: DGGITQSPKYLFRKEGQNVTLSCEQNLNHDAMYWYRQDPGQGLRLIYYSQIVNDFQKGDIAEGYSVSREKKESFPLTVTSAQKNPTAFYLCASSSRDLSYIQYFGAGTRLSVL.

The J gene is TRBJ2-2, the V gene TRBV7-6; D remains unclear. The CDR3 is 14 amino acids. Trimming stripped 3 bases from V and 8 bases from J, with 13 bases between. CDR1 and CDR2 from the germline V gene are SGHVS and FNYEAQ. The CDR3 loop reads CASSFLDTAGELFF. The CDR3 DNA is TGTGCCAGCAGCTTCCTTGACACTGCAGGGGAGCTGTTTTTT.

The chain recombines TRBV28 with TRBJ1-1, with D hard to call. The germline CDR1 and CDR2 sequences are MDHEN and SYDVKM. The V end was cut by 6 bases, the J end by 0 bases, with 11 bases between. This CDR3 is built from 14 residues. CDR3 residues: CASREQLLNTEAFF. In nucleotides, the CDR3 is TGTGCCAGCAGAGAACAGCTACTGAACACTGAAGCTTTCTTT.

This chain connects TRBV19 to TRBJ2-1; a possible D gene is TRBD2 (6 bases). The CDR3 runs to 19 residues. CDR1 is LNHDA and CDR2 is SQIVND in the germline V gene (reference sequence). Between the trimmed V and J ends, which lost 5 bases and 4 bases, there was a span of 27 bases. The CDR3 DNA reads as TGTGCCAGTAGTTGGGGGACGGGGAGGACGACCCTCAAATACAATGAGCAGTTCTTC. Translating it yields CASSWGTGRTTLKYNEQFF.

The chain combines TRBV6-5 with TRBJ1-2; 7 nucleotides align to TRBD1. From germline, CDR1 is MNHEY and CDR2 SVGAGI. V shed 7 bases and J 8 bases; nucleotides not matched to a gene: 13. The CDR3 extends over 14 amino acids. CDR3 sequence reads: CASIVYRDSGGYTF. The CDR3 bases are TGTGCCAGCATCGTCTACCGGGACAGCGGCGGCTACACCTTC.

The chain couples TRBV27 to TRBJ1-2, with 8 positions matching TRBD1. The CDR3 has 16 residues. Trimming removed 3 bases from V and 2 bases from J; junction bases left unmatched: 8. Germline CDR1 and CDR2: MNHEY and SMNVEV (reference sequence). CDR3 amino acids: CASSFGQGADNYGYTF. The CDR3, as DNA: TGTGCCAGCAGTTTCGGTCAGGGGGCGGACAACTATGGCTACACCTTC.

CDR3 sequence (DNA): TGTGCCAGCAGTTTCCGGACAAGCACCGGGGAGCTGTTTTTT. Amino acid sequence: CASSFRTSTGELFF. J is TRBJ2-2 and V is TRBV28, with D maybe TRBD1 (5 bases). From germline, CDR1 is MDHEN and CDR2 SYDVKM. The CDR3 contains 14 residues. V was pared by 3 bases and J by 4 bases, with 9 bases between.

The CDR3, as DNA: TGCAGTGCTAGTAGGGGATCTAGGAATGAGCAGTTCTTC. Encoded protein: CSASRGSRNEQFF. The V gene is TRBV20-1, the J gene TRBJ2-1, with a tentative D call TRBD1 (5 bases). V lost 3 bases and J 7 bases, leaving 13 bases between the germline ends. The CDR3 contains 13 residues. Germline loops: CDR1 DFQATT, CDR2 SNEGSKA (reference sequence).

This chain links TRBV11-1 with TRBJ1-1; the D gene is possibly TRBD1 (5 bases). Germline V lookup: CDR1 SGHAT, CDR2 FQDESV (reference sequence). Deletions cut 2 bases from V and 0 bases from J, with 13 bases between. The CDR3 runs 16 residues. The CDR3 DNA is TGTGCCAGCAGCTTATTTTGGGGCGAATTGAACACTGAAGCTTTCTTT. Its protein is CASSLFWGELNTEAFF.

As to this clone: At the DNA level, this CDR3 is encoded by other sequences in the same sample as well. The chain combines TRBV7-8 with TRBJ1-1; TRBD1 is a possible D gene (5 bases). The V gene's germline CDR1 is SGHVS and CDR2 FQNEAQ. CDR3 length equals 15 residues. Trimming left V 1 base short and J 1 base short, with 10 bases between. CDR3 in amino acids: CASSLGLGGNTEAFF. CDR3 sequence (DNA): TGTGCCAGCAGCTTAGGGCTCGGGGGGAACACTGAAGCTTTCTTT.

This clone is a singleton in its sample. This chain links TRBV18 with TRBJ2-5, with TRBD1 as a possible D gene (5 bases). V was cut by 0 bases and J by 4 bases, with 9 bases left in between. The CDR3 spans 14 residues. Germline loops: CDR1 KGHSH, CDR2 LQKENI. CDR3 in amino acids: CASSPPIRVETQYF. The CDR3 DNA reads as TGTGCCAGCTCACCACCTATCAGGGTAGAGACCCAGTACTTC.

The chain links TRBV18 to TRBJ2-1, with TRBD2 matching over 10 bases. V lost 2 bases to trimming and J lost 6 bases; unmatched junction nucleotides: 1. The CDR3 is made up of 14 amino acids. From germline, CDR1 is KGHSH and CDR2 LQKENI. DNA of the CDR3: TGTGCCAGCTCACCAAGCGGGGGGGGCAATGAGCAGTTCTTC. Translated, it gives CASSPSGGGNEQFF.

The rearrangement uses TRBV28 and TRBJ1-5; 9 bases match TRBD1. Trimming at V came to 6 bases and at J to 5 bases, leaving 8 bases not matched to a gene. The CDR3 is 15 amino acids. Germline V gives CDR1 MDHEN, CDR2 SYDVKM. The CDR3 region has the DNA TGTGCCAGCAGGTCAACCGGGACAGGGCATCAGCCCCAGCATTTT. Its protein product is CASRSTGTGHQPQHF.

The rearrangement uses TRBV2 and TRBJ2-7; 8 bases align to TRBD2. The length of the CDR3 is 13 residues. Germline V gene sequence: CDR1 SNHLY, CDR2 FYNNEI. J lost 0 bases, V lost 8 bases, and 3 bases had no gene match. CDR3 coding DNA: TGTGCCAGCCGCGGGACTAGCTCCTACGAGCAGTACTTC. Protein product: CASRGTSSYEQYF.

This chain joins TRBV7-2 and TRBJ2-3; TRBD2 matches 9 bases. The germline V gene encodes CDR1 SGHTA and CDR2 FQGNSA. Trimming at V came to 1 base and at J to 7 bases, leaving 9 bases not matched to a gene. This CDR3 has 16 residues. CDR3 DNA sequence: TGTGCCAGCAGCTTAGGTGGTAGCGGGGGTACGAATACGCAGTATTTT. It specifies CASSLGGSGGTNTQYF. The whole variable domain, filled in from reference TRBV7-2 and TRBJ2-3, reads GAGVSQSPSNKVTEKGKDVELRCDPISGHTALYWYRQSLGQGLEFLIYFQGNSAPDKSGLPSDRFSAERTGGSVSTLTIQRTQQEDSAVYLCASSLGGSGGTNTQYFGPGTRLTVL.

This clone has only a few counts. J is TRBJ2-2 and V is TRBV7-9, with D maybe TRBD2 (5 bases). V dropped 4 bases and J dropped 6 bases, with 12 bases sitting between them. The CDR3 sequence is 14 residues long. In germline, CDR1 is SEHNR, CDR2 FQNEAQ (reference sequence). The CDR3 bases are TGTGCCAGCAGCTCGGGTTGGGGAGCCGGGGAGCTGTTTTTT. Translating it yields CASSSGWGAGELFF.

The rearrangement uses TRBV27 and TRBJ2-6; D is undetermined. Germline V gives CDR1 MNHEY, CDR2 SMNVEV (reference sequence). V was cut by 4 bases and J by 4 bases, with 11 bases left in between. The CDR3 contains 15 residues. The CDR3 loop is CASSSRYAGANVLTF. In nucleotides, the CDR3 is TGTGCCAGCAGTTCCCGATACGCGGGGGCCAACGTCCTGACTTTC.

Here the CDR3 reads CASSPAGRSGANVLTF. The CDR3 coding sequence is TGTGCCAGCAGCCCCGCGGGGCGCTCTGGGGCCAACGTCCTGACTTTC. The chain couples TRBV14 to TRBJ2-6; the D gene is possibly TRBD2 (6 bases). CDR1 and CDR2 from the germline V gene are SGHDN and FVKESK. The CDR3 extends over 16 amino acids. Trimming pared 4 bases from V and 0 bases from J, leaving 10 bases between.

The rearrangement uses TRBV7-2 and TRBJ2-5, with 7 nucleotides matching TRBD2. V lost 5 bases to trimming and J lost 5 bases; unmatched junction nucleotides: 8. This CDR3 has 14 residues. CDR1 SGHTA and CDR2 FQGNSA come from the germline V gene. This CDR3 is CASSPDWTRETQYF. CDR3 DNA sequence: TGTGCCAGCAGCCCTGACTGGACTAGGGAGACCCAGTACTTC.

The V and J genes are TRBV5-1 and TRBJ2-7; D unclear. Germline CDR1 and CDR2: SGHRS and YFSETQ. This CDR3 contains 13 residues. V lost 0 bases and J lost 7, with 11 bases in between. The CDR3 is CASSLDYAAEQYF. CDR3 nucleotides: TGCGCCAGCAGCTTGGACTACGCCGCGGAGCAGTACTTC.

The genes are TRBV24-1 and TRBJ1-2; 7 positions match TRBD1. Trimming cost V 3 bases and J 8 bases; bases outside gene matches: 8. The germline CDR1 and CDR2 sequences are KGHDR and SFDVKD. The CDR3 sequence is 14 residues long. The CDR3 loop reads CATSDTDRAGGYTF. CDR3 DNA: TGTGCCACCAGTGATACCGACAGGGCAGGAGGCTACACCTTC.

This clone was detected once. The V and J genes are TRBV6-1 and TRBJ2-1, with 8 bases lining up with TRBD1. CDR3 length: 15 residues. Germline V gene sequence: CDR1 MNHNS, CDR2 SASEGT. V lost 3 bases, J lost 9 bases, and 10 bases stayed unmatched. CDR3 in amino acids: CASSDSWTGTVEQFF. CDR3 sequence (DNA): TGTGCCAGCAGTGATTCATGGACAGGGACCGTTGAGCAGTTCTTC.

V is TRBV7-2 and J is TRBJ1-6; possibly TRBD1 for D (6 bases). The length of the CDR3 is 17 residues. With 4 bases removed from V and 9 bases from J, the gap between germline ends came to 22 bases. Germline CDR1 SGHTA, CDR2 FQGNSA. The CDR3 protein is CASSSYHYRQAFSPLHF. The CDR3 DNA follows: TGTGCCAGCAGCTCCTATCATTATAGACAGGCCTTTTCACCCCTCCACTTT.

The V gene is TRBV28, the J gene TRBJ1-5; maybe TRBD1 (5 bases). The CDR3 totals 16 residues. Germline assignment: CDR1 MDHEN and CDR2 SYDVKM. Trimming cost V 3 bases and J 0 bases, with 12 bases left between them. As DNA, the CDR3 is TGTGCCAGCAGTTTGAGACCCAGGGATAGCAATCAGCCCCAGCATTTT. Protein product: CASSLRPRDSNQPQHF.

This chain uses TRBV2 with TRBJ2-5; 9 bases map to TRBD2. This CDR3 comprises 14 residues. Germline CDR1 and CDR2: SNHLY and FYNNEI. Trimming cost V 6 bases and J 4 bases; bases outside gene matches: 6. As DNA, the CDR3 is TGTGCCAGCAGGGGCCTAGCGGGGCCAGAGACCCAGTACTTC. Translating it yields CASRGLAGPETQYF.

The genes are TRBV5-1 and TRBJ2-7; D is uncertain. This CDR3 has 14 residues. Trimming left V 0 bases short and J 2 bases short, with 9 bases between. The V gene's germline CDR1 is SGHRS and CDR2 YFSETQ. The CDR3 sequence: CASSLGFRAYEQYF. CDR3 sequence (DNA): TGCGCCAGCAGCTTGGGCTTCCGGGCCTACGAGCAGTACTTC. The full variable domain, in which reference TRBV5-1 and TRBJ2-7 provide the parts outside the CDR3, is KAGVTQTPRYLIKTRGQQVTLSCSPISGHRSVSWYQQTPGQGLQFLFEYFSETQRNKGNFPGRFSGRQFSNSRSEMNVSTLELGDSALYLCASSLGFRAYEQYFGPGTRLTVT.